Below, 13 T cell receptor beta chains from the same sample are listed, as sequenced in a study of blood T cells in healthy people across ages. A second PCR, run for about 6 to 11 cycles, used a sample-barcoded 5' primer plus a J-beta primer mix. Each CDR3 protein gets one entry after TCRdb re-called the 5' RACE reads with MiXCR. Of some 1,000,000 distinct CDR3 sequences in the sample, around 27% were seen once. In addition, the sample was reused for a study of T cells of mothers and their children.

The sample consisted of blood. The receptors were sampled from a girl aged 2-9 years in good health.

This chain links TRBV9 with TRBJ2-1; 13 bases agree with TRBD2. V was clipped by 4 bases and J by 8 bases; unmatched bases: 6. There are 15 residues in the CDR3. CDR1 is SGDLS and CDR2 is YYNGEE in the germline V gene. In DNA form, the CDR3 reads TGTGCCAGCAGCACCGGGACTAGCGGGATGCATGAGCAGTTCTTC. Amino acids: CASSTGTSGMHEQFF.

This clonotype was recorded once. J is TRBJ2-4 and V is TRBV7-8, with 8 nucleotides matching TRBD1. Per germline, CDR1 SGHVS and CDR2 FQNEAQ. The V segment lost 6 bases and the J segment 1 base; nucleotides outside the gene matches: 11. The CDR3 runs 17 residues. Here the CDR3 reads CASSTAGGNLAKNIQYF. The CDR3 DNA reads as TGTGCCAGCAGTACCGCAGGGGGCAACCTGGCCAAAAACATTCAGTACTTC.

This chain uses TRBV29-1 with TRBJ1-2; D not resolved. Trimming pared 8 bases from V and 1 base from J, leaving 11 bases between. The CDR3 spans 12 residues. Germline CDR1 is SQVTM and CDR2 is ANQGSEA. The CDR3 loop is CSLQSDNYGYTF. CDR3 DNA sequence: TGCAGCTTACAAAGTGATAACTATGGCTACACCTTC.

This rearrangement joins TRBV6-2 or TRBV6-3 to TRBJ1-1, with D unclear. This CDR3 spans 13 amino acids. Trimming pared 4 bases from V and 1 base from J, leaving 7 bases between. Germline CDR1 is MNHEY and CDR2 is SVGEGT. The CDR3 nucleotides read TGTGCCAGCAGTTTACTCAGGAACACTGAAGCTTTCTTT. Its translation: CASSLLRNTEAFF.

The V gene is TRBV4-2, the J gene TRBJ1-2, with D perhaps TRBD1 (6 bases). CDR1 LGHNA and CDR2 YNFKEQ come from the germline V gene. This CDR3 spans 16 amino acids. The V and J ends lost 3 bases and 4 bases respectively, with 18 bases between them. The CDR3 bases are TGTGCCAGCAGCCACAAGAGAACAGGGAGGGTCTATGGCTACACCTTC. Its translation is CASSHKRTGRVYGYTF.

The chain joins TRBV29-1 to TRBJ2-3; D unresolved. The CDR3 is 21 amino acids. The germline gives CDR1 SQVTM, CDR2 ANQGSEA. The V end was cut by 3 bases, the J end by 0 bases, with 31 bases between. CDR3 residues: CSVESSQSWGSGPSSTDTQYF. The CDR3 coding sequence is TGCAGCGTTGAGAGTTCGCAGAGTTGGGGTTCCGGACCTTCTAGCACAGATACGCAGTATTTT.

This clonotype has just one count. The genes are TRBV6-5 and TRBJ2-6, with TRBD2 identical over 7 bases. The CDR3 has 20 amino acids. Per germline, CDR1 MNHEY and CDR2 SVGAGI. The J segment lost 0 bases and the V segment lost 2 bases, leaving 13 bases of the junction unmatched. The chain's CDR3 is CASSYVGGLGGSSGANVLTF. CDR3 in DNA: TGTGCCAGCAGTTACGTGGGGGGTTTGGGGGGGTCCTCTGGGGCCAACGTCCTGACTTTC.

This rearrangement joins TRBV18 to TRBJ2-1, with 9 bases lining up with TRBD2. V shed 8 bases and J 8 bases; nucleotides not matched to a gene: 10. Germline V gene data show CDR1 as KGHSH and CDR2 as LQKENI. CDR3 size: 14 residues. CDR3 coding DNA: TGTGCCAGCACTCCGGGACTAGCAATTCATGAGCAGTTCTTC. Its protein is CASTPGLAIHEQFF.

This sequence joins TRBV10-3 and TRBJ2-5; 8 bases agree with TRBD1. The germline gives CDR1 ENHRY, CDR2 SYGVKD. The CDR3 extends over 15 amino acids. After removal of 6 bases from V and 4 bases from J, the junction contained 10 bases not matched to a gene. The CDR3 here is CAIRGSQGGTETQYF. CDR3 nucleotide sequence: TGTGCCATCAGAGGGTCACAGGGGGGAACAGAGACCCAGTACTTC.

The rearrangement joins TRBV6-1 to TRBJ2-7; D tentatively reads TRBD1 or TRBD2 (5 bases each). Germline lookup yields CDR1 MNHNS and CDR2 SASEGT. The CDR3 extends over 14 amino acids. The V and J ends lost 3 bases and 2 bases respectively, with 11 bases between them. This CDR3 reads CASSESWGPYEQYF. The CDR3 coding sequence is TGTGCCAGCAGTGAGTCGTGGGGACCCTACGAGCAGTACTTC.

This rearrangement joins TRBV13 to TRBJ2-1; D possibly corresponds to TRBD2 (5 bases). Germline lookup yields CDR1 PRHDT and CDR2 FYEKMQ (reference sequence). V dropped 5 bases and J dropped 4 bases, with 21 bases sitting between them. This CDR3 contains 17 residues. CDR3 DNA: TGTGCCAGCAGCACCCTAAAATTAGGTTCGGGGTACAATGAGCAGTTCTTC. Its translation is CASSTLKLGSGYNEQFF. Full variable domain (missing parts from reference TRBV13 and TRBJ2-1): AAGVIQSPRHLIKEKRETATLKCYPIPRHDTVYWYQQGPGQDPQFLISFYEKMQSDKGSIPDRFSAQQFSDYHSELNMSSLELGDSALYFCASSTLKLGSGYNEQFFGPGTRLTVL.

This clonotype has only a few counts. The chain recombines TRBV7-3 with TRBJ2-1; TRBD1 or TRBD2 may be the D gene (5 bases each). CDR3 length equals 15 residues. V lost 4 bases and J lost 4, with 14 bases in between. Looked up from germline, CDR1 is SGHTA and CDR2 is FQGTGA. The CDR3 nucleotides are TGTGCCAGCAGCTCCGGGACCGTGAAGTACAATGAGCAGTTCTTC. Encoded protein: CASSSGTVKYNEQFF.

The J gene is TRBJ2-5, the V gene TRBV29-1; D perhaps matches TRBD1 (5 bases). The CDR3 consists of 13 residues. Germline V gene lookup returns CDR1 SQVTM and CDR2 ANQGSEA. Trimming took off 6 bases at V and 4 bases at J, with 15 bases between the two ends. Here the CDR3 reads CSVTGMIGETQYF. CDR3 nucleotides: TGCAGCGTAACAGGCATGATAGGAGAGACCCAGTACTTC.